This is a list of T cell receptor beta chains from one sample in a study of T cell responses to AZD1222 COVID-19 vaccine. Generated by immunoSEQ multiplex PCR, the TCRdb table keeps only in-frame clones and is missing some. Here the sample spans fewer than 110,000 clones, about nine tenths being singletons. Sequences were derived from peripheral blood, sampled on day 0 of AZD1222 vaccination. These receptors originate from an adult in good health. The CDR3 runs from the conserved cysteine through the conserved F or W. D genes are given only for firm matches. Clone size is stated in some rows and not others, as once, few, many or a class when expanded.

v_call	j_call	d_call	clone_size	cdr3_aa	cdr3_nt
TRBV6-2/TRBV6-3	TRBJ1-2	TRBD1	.	CASSYWTGALNRNYGYTF	TGTGCCAGCAGTTACTGGACAGGGGCCCTAAATCGGAACTATGGCTACACCTTC
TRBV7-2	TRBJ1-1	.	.	CASSLAGQLGTEAFF	TGTGCCAGCAGCTTAGCGGGGCAACTGGGGACTGAAGCTTTCTTT
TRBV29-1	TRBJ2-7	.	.	CSVDGGHEQYF	TGCAGCGTTGATGGGGGCCACGAGCAGTACTTC
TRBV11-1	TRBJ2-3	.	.	CASSLGDWILTDTQYF	TGTGCCAGCAGCTTAGGGGACTGGATTCTCACAGATACGCAGTATTTT
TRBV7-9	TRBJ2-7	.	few	CASSFGGVDGQYF	TGTGCCAGCAGCTTCGGCGGAGTGGATGGGCAGTACTTC
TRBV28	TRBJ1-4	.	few	CASRRALGEKLFF	TGTGCCAGCAGAAGGGCGCTTGGTGAAAAACTGTTTTTT
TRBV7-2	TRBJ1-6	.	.	CASSPRQGNSPLHF	TGTGCCAGCAGCCCTCGCCAGGGTAATTCACCCCTCCACTTT
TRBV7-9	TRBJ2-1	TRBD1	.	CASSARGQGSYNEQFF	TGTGCCAGCAGCGCTCGGGGACAGGGATCTTACAATGAGCAGTTCTTC
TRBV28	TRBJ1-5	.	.	CASSAFTQHF	TGTGCCAGCAGTGCCTTTACCCAGCATTTT
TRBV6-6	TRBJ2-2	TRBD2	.	CATLTSGRFYPGELFF	TGTGCCACCTTGACTAGCGGGAGATTTTACCCCGGGGAGCTGTTTTTT
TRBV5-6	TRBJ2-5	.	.	CASSLGIQETQYF	TGTGCCAGCAGCTTGGGGATACAGGAGACCCAGTACTTC
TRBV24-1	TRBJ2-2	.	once	CATEIPGGELFF	TGTGCCACCGAGATCCCCGGCGGGGAGCTGTTTTTT
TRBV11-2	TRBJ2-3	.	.	CASSLDLAKGTQYF	TGTGCCAGCAGCTTAGATCTTGCAAAGGGTACGCAGTATTTT
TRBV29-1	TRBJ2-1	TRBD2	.	CSVVDSGLRNEQFF	TGCAGCGTTGTGGATAGCGGGCTTAGGAATGAGCAGTTCTTC
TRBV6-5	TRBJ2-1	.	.	CASRLLHEQFF	TGTGCCAGCAGACTCCTCCATGAGCAGTTCTTC
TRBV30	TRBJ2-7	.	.	CALKLAGYTYEQYF	TGTGCCTTAAAACTCGCAGGTTATACCTACGAGCAGTACTTC
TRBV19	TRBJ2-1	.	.	CASSPGLSYNEQFF	TGTGCCAGTAGTCCGGGCCTGTCCTACAATGAGCAGTTCTTC
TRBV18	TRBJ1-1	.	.	CASSTMNTEAFF	TGTGCCAGCTCAACGATGAACACTGAAGCTTTCTTT
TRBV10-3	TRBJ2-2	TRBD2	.	CAISLAGGNTGELFF	TGTGCCATCAGCCTAGCGGGAGGGAACACCGGGGAGCTGTTTTTT
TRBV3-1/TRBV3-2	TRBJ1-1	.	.	CASSPRDRFEAFF	TGTGCCAGCAGCCCCCGCGACAGGTTTGAAGCTTTCTTT
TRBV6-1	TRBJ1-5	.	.	CASSERRGYNQPQHF	TGTGCCAGCAGTGAGCGGAGGGGTTACAATCAGCCCCAGCATTTT
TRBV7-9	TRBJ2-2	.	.	CASSLGGLNTGELFF	TGTGCCAGCAGCTTAGGGGGTTTGAACACCGGGGAGCTGTTTTTT
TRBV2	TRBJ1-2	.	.	CASRAGTGYGYTF	TGTGCCAGCAGGGCCGGGACTGGCTATGGCTACACCTTC
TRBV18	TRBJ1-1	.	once	CASSPGYTEAFF	TGTGCCAGCTCCCCAGGGTACACTGAAGCTTTCTTT
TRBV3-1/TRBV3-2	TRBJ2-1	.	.	CASSQSDRSYNEQFF	TGTGCCAGCAGCCAGTCGGACCGATCCTACAATGAGCAGTTCTTC
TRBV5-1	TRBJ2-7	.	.	CASSSSTPAYEQYF	TGCGCCAGCAGCTCCTCTACTCCCGCCTACGAGCAGTACTTC
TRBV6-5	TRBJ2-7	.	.	CASRDYEQYF	TGTGCCAGCAGGGATTACGAGCAGTACTTC
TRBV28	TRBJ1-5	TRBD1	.	CASSLTGRRQPQHF	TGTGCCAGCAGCTTGACAGGGCGGCGTCAGCCCCAGCATTTT
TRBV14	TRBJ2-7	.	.	CASSHQRSYEQYF	TGTGCCAGCAGCCACCAGAGGTCCTACGAGCAGTACTTC
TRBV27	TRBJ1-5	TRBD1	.	CASAPRTGGNQPQHF	TGTGCCAGCGCTCCCCGGACAGGGGGTAATCAGCCCCAGCATTTT
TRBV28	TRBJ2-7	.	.	CASTTGIRSHEQYF	TGTGCCAGCACCACAGGGATTCGATCCCACGAGCAGTACTTC
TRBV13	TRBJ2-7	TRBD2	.	CASSQLGLAGLKYF	TGTGCCAGCAGCCAGTTGGGACTAGCGGGGCTCAAGTACTTC
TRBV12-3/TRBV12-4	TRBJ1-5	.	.	CASSRTSNQPQHF	TGTGCCAGCAGCCGCACGTCTAATCAGCCCCAGCATTTT
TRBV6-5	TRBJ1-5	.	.	CASSSNQPQHF	TGTGCCAGCAGTTCCAATCAGCCCCAGCATTTT
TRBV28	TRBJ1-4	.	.	CASGEGKREKLFF	TGTGCCAGCGGAGAGGGGAAGCGTGAAAAACTGTTTTTT
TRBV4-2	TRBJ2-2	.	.	CASSAGGTTNTGELFF	TGTGCCAGCAGCGCGGGCGGGACAACGAACACCGGGGAGCTGTTTTTT
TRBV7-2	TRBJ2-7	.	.	CASSLATAFSQHEQYF	TGTGCCAGCAGCTTAGCCACAGCATTTTCCCAGCACGAGCAGTACTTC
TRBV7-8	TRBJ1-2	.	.	CASSPDTF	TGTGCCAGCAGCCCCGACACCTTC
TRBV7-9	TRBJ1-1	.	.	CASSLGQNTEAFF	TGTGCCAGCAGCTTAGGACAGAACACTGAAGCTTTCTTT
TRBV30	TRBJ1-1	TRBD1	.	CAWSPARTGRNTEAFF	TGTGCCTGGAGTCCGGCTCGGACAGGGCGTAACACTGAAGCTTTCTTT
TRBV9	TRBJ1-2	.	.	CASSVGESYGYTF	TGTGCCAGCAGCGTAGGGGAGAGCTATGGCTACACCTTC
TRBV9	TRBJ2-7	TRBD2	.	CASSVAPDGRPGEQYF	TGTGCCAGCAGCGTAGCCCCTGACGGGAGGCCCGGGGAGCAGTACTTC
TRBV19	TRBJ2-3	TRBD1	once	CASSLTGGWRTDTQYF	TGTGCCAGTAGTCTAACAGGGGGCTGGCGCACAGATACGCAGTATTTT
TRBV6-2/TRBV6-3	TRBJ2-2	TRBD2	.	CASSHLPGTVAGGGGAGELFF	TGTGCCAGCAGTCACCTTCCCGGGACGGTAGCGGGAGGCGGAGGGGCCGGGGAGCTGTTTTTT
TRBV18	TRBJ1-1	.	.	CASSPRRGRGNTEAFF	TGTGCCAGCTCACCAAGGAGGGGAAGGGGGAACACTGAAGCTTTCTTT
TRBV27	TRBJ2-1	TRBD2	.	CASSRGGSSYNEQFF	TGTGCCAGCAGCCGCGGGGGGAGCTCCTACAATGAGCAGTTCTTC
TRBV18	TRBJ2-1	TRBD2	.	CASSPPGLAGAEQFF	TGTGCCAGCTCCCCCCCGGGACTAGCGGGAGCTGAGCAGTTCTTC
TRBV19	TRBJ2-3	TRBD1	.	CASSLQGAGQYF	TGTGCCAGTAGTTTACAGGGGGCGGGGCAGTATTTT